This TCR beta chain appears in the sequencing data of a study of T cell responses to AZD1222 COVID-19 vaccine. Whole-study context: Pooling covered second doses at about 4 or about 12 weeks. Findings and caveats of the study: Just five or six AZD1222 recipients were seropositive at baseline. CD4 TCRs covered the whole spike, strongest at regions 160-218 and 743-854.

Germline lookup yields CDR1 SGHNT and CDR2 YENEEA. V lost 4 bases to trimming and J lost 4 bases; unmatched junction nucleotides: 3. The CDR3 contains 13 residues. About this clone: What it recognizes is unknown.

Some clones are missing from TCRdb's copy, which holds only in-frame ones; the method was immunoSEQ multiplex PCR. Of 150,000 to 200,000 clones detected, 92% appear once; the ten largest clones hold less than 11%. The source is an adult in good health. The rearrangement uses TRBV11-3 and TRBJ1-1; 7 nucleotides align to TRBD1. The sample in question was peripheral blood, obtained on day 0 of AZD1222 vaccination. CDR3 amino acids: CASSYRQGTEAFF. The DNA of the CDR3 is TGTGCCAGCAGCTACCGACAGGGCACTGAAGCTTTCTTT. Combining the CDR3 with reference TRBV11-3 and TRBJ1-1 gives the whole variable domain EAGVVQSPRYKIIEKKQPVAFWCNPISGHNTLYWYLQNLGQGPELLIRYENEEAVDDSQLPKDRFSAERLKGVDSTLKIQPAELGDSAVYLCASSYRQGTEAFFGQGTRLTVV.